The 9 T cell receptor beta chains reported below all come from one sample, sequenced in a study of T cells after yellow fever vaccination. MiXCR was run by TCRdb on the 5' RACE reads, yielding one entry per CDR3 protein. The sample lists a few hundred thousand distinct CDR3 sequences; 6.8% were seen once. The source was PBMCs, collected about 41 days after the first yellow fever vaccination. The receptors were gathered from a young man who received the YFV17D yellow fever vaccine.

This clonotype was recorded many times. The chain is built from TRBV5-1 and TRBJ1-1, with 7 bases fitting TRBD1. The CDR3 extends over 14 amino acids. The ends lost 3 bases at V and 5 bases at J; junction bases unmatched: 7. From germline, CDR1 is SGHRS and CDR2 YFSETQ. The CDR3 nucleotides read TGCGCCAGCAGCTCCGACAGGGTTGGTACTGAAGCTTTCTTT. Amino acids: CASSSDRVGTEAFF.

J is TRBJ2-7 and V is TRBV12-3 or TRBV12-4, with 7 bases aligning to TRBD1. Losses at the gene ends were 1 base for V and 2 bases for J; bases not matched to a gene: 2. This CDR3 is built from 14 residues. The CDR3 region is CASSLDTGAYEQYF. The CDR3 DNA sequence: TGTGCCAGCAGTTTAGATACAGGGGCCTACGAGCAGTACTTC.

This clonotype was seen a few times. The gene calls are TRBV4-1 and TRBJ2-3; 10 bases line up with TRBD2. The CDR3 extends over 16 amino acids. Trimming took 0 bases from V and 9 from J; bases not matched to a gene: 9. CDR1 MGHRA and CDR2 YSYEKL come from the germline V gene. This CDR3 is CASSQEVTSGDPTQYF. CDR3 sequence (DNA): TGCGCCAGCAGCCAAGAAGTCACTAGCGGGGATCCGACGCAGTATTTT.

This clonotype showed up just a few times. This chain joins TRBV20-1 and TRBJ1-5; TRBD1 matches 9 bases. Germline V CDR1 and CDR2: DFQATT, SNEGSKA (reference sequence). Unmatched junction bases numbered 3, after V lost 0 bases and J lost 3 bases. There are 15 residues in the CDR3. CDR3 region: CSARDHRGLNQPQHF. The CDR3 region has the DNA TGCAGTGCTAGAGATCACAGGGGGCTCAATCAGCCCCAGCATTTT.

This chain uses TRBV28 with TRBJ2-7; 9 bases map to TRBD2. Trimming took 6 bases from V and 6 from J; bases not matched to a gene: 3. CDR3 size: 12 residues. CDR1 MDHEN and CDR2 SYDVKM come from the germline V gene. The CDR3 region has the DNA TGTGCCAGCAGCCCTAGCGGGGTCGAGCAGTACGTC. The encoded protein is CASSPSGVEQYV.

This clonotype was detected a few times. The rearrangement joins TRBV28 to TRBJ2-3; possibly TRBD2 for D (6 bases). Germline V gene sequence: CDR1 MDHEN, CDR2 SYDVKM. V was pared by 8 bases and J by 4 bases, with 13 bases between. CDR3 length: 13 residues. The CDR3 loop is CASHEEGPDTQYF. In DNA form, the CDR3 reads TGTGCCAGCCATGAGGAGGGGCCAGATACGCAGTATTTT.

The chain has TRBV5-1 and TRBJ2-3; weak D call: TRBD1 (6 bases). CDR1 and CDR2 from the germline V gene are SGHRS and YFSETQ. V lost 4 bases to trimming and J lost 4 bases, with 13 bases between them. CDR3 length: 14 amino acids. For the CDR3, the DNA is TGCGCCAGCAGCCCTCCGGGACAACCAGATACGCAGTATTTT. Protein product: CASSPPGQPDTQYF.

In this sample, this clonotype turned up many times. The DNA of the CDR3 is TGTGCCAGCAGCCGCCCTGCGGGGGGGCCGGGAGATACGCAGTATTTT. Translation gives CASSRPAGGPGDTQYF. V and J are TRBV12-3 or TRBV12-4 and TRBJ2-3, with 9 bases lining up with TRBD2. The CDR3 spans 16 residues. V lost 6 bases to trimming and J lost 5 bases; unmatched junction nucleotides: 12.

In its sample, this clonotype was seen many times. V and J are TRBV7-2 and TRBJ1-2, with D hard to call. This CDR3 is 17 amino acids long. CDR1 and CDR2 (germline): SGHTA, FQGNSA. The V gene lost 4 bases and the J gene lost 2 bases, with 20 bases spanning the gap. The CDR3 DNA reads TGTGCCAGCAGCTCCTTCACCGGACCCCGGCGGAACTATGGCTACACCTTC. Protein product: CASSSFTGPRRNYGYTF.